Following are 12 T cell receptor beta chains from one sample sequenced in a study of Ad26.COV2.S vaccination and SARS-CoV-2 variants (dated by TCRdb to about 2021). Library creation used the immunoSEQ multiplex PCR assay. TCRdb provides this immuneACCESS table in a form limited to in-frame rearrangements. Some clones are lacking; in checked studies, under half of them reflect an unresolved V gene, and why the rest are absent is not known. The sample table lists around 450,000 clones, approximately 89% of them with a count of one. The ten largest clones add up to approximately 2.5% of the sample. This specimen's treatment or condition label, per the study, means: roughly 20 received Ad26.COV2.S at low or high dose, single or two shots; five or six received placebo; per-sample allocation not given. For vaccine and placebo recipients, the sequenced repertoires came from samples collected on day 63 after the first injection.

The sample consisted of peripheral blood, taken in a trial of Ad26.COV2.S vaccine versus placebo. These receptors were obtained from a person aged 18-65 years who received the Ad26.COV2.S COVID-19 vaccine or a placebo.

CDR3 nucleotides: TGTGCCAGCAGCCTGCGGGGCTCAGTGACCCAGTACTTC. This encodes CASSLRGSVTQYF. The rearrangement links TRBV7-2 to TRBJ2-5; tentatively, D is TRBD2 (6 bases). CDR3 size: 13 residues. In germline, CDR1 is SGHTA, CDR2 FQGNSA. V was pared by 5 bases and J by 7 bases, with 14 bases between.

The chain recombines TRBV3-1 (or the pseudogene TRBV3-2) with TRBJ1-2, with TRBD1 as a possible D gene (5 bases). The V end lost 1 base, the J end lost 4 bases, and 10 bases lay between the germline ends. Germline assignment: CDR1 LGHDT and CDR2 YNNKEL (reference sequence). The CDR3 is 14 residues long. The CDR3 sequence: CASSQVTEGYGYTF. DNA for the CDR3: TGTGCCAGCAGCCAAGTGACAGAGGGCTATGGCTACACCTTC.

The chain's CDR3 is CASSYGPGELFF. CDR3 coding DNA: TGTGCCAGCAGTTACGGCCCAGGGGAGCTGTTTTTT. This chain joins TRBV6-5 and TRBJ2-2, with D unresolved. Trimming pared 2 bases from V and 8 bases from J, leaving 6 bases between. Germline V gene lookup returns CDR1 MNHEY and CDR2 SVGAGI. The CDR3 extends over 12 amino acids.

This chain's CDR3 is CASSVGGLDNEQFF. The CDR3, as DNA: TGTGCCAGCAGCGTAGGGGGATTAGACAATGAGCAGTTCTTC. This chain uses TRBV9 with TRBJ2-1; D unclear. Germline V CDR1 and CDR2: SGDLS, YYNGEE. V was pared by 0 bases and J by 5 bases, with 9 bases between. The CDR3 is made up of 14 amino acids.

This chain connects TRBV7-6 to TRBJ1-6; 9 bases match TRBD1. Germline lookup yields CDR1 SGHVS and CDR2 FNYEAQ. V lost 5 bases to trimming and J lost 0 bases; unmatched junction nucleotides: 8. The CDR3 has 18 residues. This CDR3 reads CASSLRTGGFSYNSPLHF. In nucleotides, the CDR3 is TGTGCCAGCAGCCTAAGAACAGGGGGCTTCTCCTATAATTCACCCCTCCACTTT.

The chain joins TRBV11-3 to TRBJ1-6; the D is unclear. This CDR3 has 14 amino acids. Trimming stripped 5 bases from V and 2 bases from J, with 7 bases between. The germline CDR1 and CDR2 sequences are SGHNT and YENEEA. The CDR3 reads CASSLAPYNSPLHF. For the CDR3, the DNA is TGTGCCAGCAGCCTAGCCCCCTATAATTCACCCCTCCACTTT.

The CDR3 bases are TGTGCCAGCAGTTTGGGCCATGAAGAGTACGTC. This translates into CASSLGHEEYV. V gene TRBV6-4 combines with J gene TRBJ2-7; D unresolved. This CDR3 has 11 residues. From germline, CDR1 is MRHNA and CDR2 SNTAGT. Trimming removed 5 bases at V and 11 bases at J, with 13 bases between.

Notes on this clone: The junction departs from the called germline gene at one end, perhaps through a read error. This chain connects TRBV4-1 to TRBJ2-1; D may be TRBD1 or TRBD2 (5 bases each). This CDR3 spans 15 amino acids. CDR1 MGHRA and CDR2 YSYEKL come from the germline V gene. The CDR3 spells CASSQEGRQGKPGIF. CDR3 nucleotides: TGCGCCAGCAGCCAAGAGGGACGACAAGGGAAGCCCGGGATCTTC.

The chain employs TRBV10-3 and TRBJ1-1; D remains unclear. CDR1 is ENHRY and CDR2 is SYGVKD in the germline V gene. The CDR3 length is 14 residues. Trimming cost V 0 bases and J 3 bases, with 8 bases left between them. In DNA, the CDR3 is TGTGCCATCAGTGAGTCGATCAGCGACACTGAAGCTTTCTTT. Its translation: CAISESISDTEAFF.

This chain joins TRBV18 and TRBJ1-2; no firm D call. The CDR3 spans 13 residues. The V and J ends lost 1 base and 0 bases respectively, with 3 bases between them. CDR1 KGHSH and CDR2 LQKENI come from the germline V gene. CDR3 nucleotide sequence: TGTGCCAGCTCACCACTTACTAACTATGGCTACACCTTC. This sequence encodes CASSPLTNYGYTF.

The chain links TRBV3-1 (or the pseudogene TRBV3-2) to TRBJ2-2; D call uncertain. Trimming pared 3 bases from V and 1 base from J, leaving 15 bases between. This CDR3 contains 17 residues. Per germline, CDR1 LGHDT and CDR2 YNNKEL (reference sequence). The DNA for the CDR3 is TGTGCCAGCAGCCATGACCACAGTCTCCGGAACACCGGGGAGCTGTTTTTT. As protein: CASSHDHSLRNTGELFF.

V gene TRBV10-2 combines with J gene TRBJ2-7; D ambiguous. This CDR3 is 11 amino acids long. V was pared by 7 bases and J by 3 bases, with 7 bases between. Looked up from germline, CDR1 is WSHSY and CDR2 is SAAADI. CDR3 loop: CASTDLYEQYF. DNA of the CDR3: TGCGCCAGCACCGACCTCTACGAGCAGTACTTC.